This T cell receptor beta chain was sequenced during a study of blood T cell repertoires in COVID-19. Study-level background: Sample material is recorded as cDNA or gDNA derived from T cells, B-cell-depleted T cells, or PBMCs.

V was trimmed by 0 bases and J by 1 base, leaving 11 bases between them. CDR1 and CDR2 from the germline V gene are SGHRS and YFSETQ. There are 15 residues in the CDR3. Using immunoSEQ multiplex PCR, the repertoire was profiled, and TCRdb retains in-frame clones only, with some absent. The repertoire has tens of thousands of clones, over 80% of them found once; the top ten carry 5% to 6.5%. The receptor's source is a man aged 50 or older with active COVID-19. The rearrangement links TRBV5-1 to TRBJ2-7, with TRBD2 as a possible D gene (5 bases). The sample was peripheral blood. The CDR3 DNA is TGCGCCAGCAGCTTGGGTGCGGGCCTTTCCTACGAGCAGTACTTC. It codes for CASSLGAGLSYEQYF.